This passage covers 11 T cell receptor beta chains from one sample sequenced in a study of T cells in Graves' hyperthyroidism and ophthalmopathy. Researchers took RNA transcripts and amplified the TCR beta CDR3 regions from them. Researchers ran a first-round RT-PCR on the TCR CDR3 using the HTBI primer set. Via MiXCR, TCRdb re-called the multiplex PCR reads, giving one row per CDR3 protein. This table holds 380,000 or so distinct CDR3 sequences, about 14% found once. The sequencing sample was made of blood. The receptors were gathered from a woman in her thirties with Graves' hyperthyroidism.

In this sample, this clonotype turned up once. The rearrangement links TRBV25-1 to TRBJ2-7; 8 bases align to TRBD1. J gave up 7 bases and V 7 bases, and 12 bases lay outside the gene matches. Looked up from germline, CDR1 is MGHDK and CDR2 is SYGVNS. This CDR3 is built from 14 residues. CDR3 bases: TGTGCCAGCATTTCGGACAGGGTAGGTGAGGAGCAGTACTTC. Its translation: CASISDRVGEEQYF.

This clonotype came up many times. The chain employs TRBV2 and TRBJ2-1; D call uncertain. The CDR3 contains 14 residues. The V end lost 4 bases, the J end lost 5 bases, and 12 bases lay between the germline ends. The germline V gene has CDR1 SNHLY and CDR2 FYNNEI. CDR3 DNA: TGTGCCAGCAGTGTCGTGGGGATCGACAATGAGCAGTTCTTC. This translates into CASSVVGIDNEQFF.

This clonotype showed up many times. For the CDR3, the DNA is TGCGCCAGCAGCTTCGGGGAGAAAAGCACAGATACGCAGTATTTT. Translated, it gives CASSFGEKSTDTQYF. The chain carries TRBV5-1 and TRBJ2-3; TRBD2 is a possible D gene (5 bases). V gave up 2 bases and J gave up 0 bases, with 10 bases separating them. The CDR3 loop spans 15 amino acids. Germline-derived CDR1 and CDR2 are SGHRS and YFSETQ.

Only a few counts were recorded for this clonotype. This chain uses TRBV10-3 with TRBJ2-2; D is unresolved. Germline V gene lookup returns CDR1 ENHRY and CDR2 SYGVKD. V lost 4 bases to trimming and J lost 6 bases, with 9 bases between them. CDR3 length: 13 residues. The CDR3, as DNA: TGTGCCATCAGTGGTCGACTTGCCGGGGAGCTGTTTTTT. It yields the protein CAISGRLAGELFF.

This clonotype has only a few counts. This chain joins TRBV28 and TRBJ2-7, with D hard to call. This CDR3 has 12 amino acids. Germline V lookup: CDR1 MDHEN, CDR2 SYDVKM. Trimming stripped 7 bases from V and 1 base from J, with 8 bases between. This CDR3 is CASKTLSYEQYF. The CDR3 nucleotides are TGTGCCAGCAAGACGCTGTCCTACGAGCAGTACTTC.

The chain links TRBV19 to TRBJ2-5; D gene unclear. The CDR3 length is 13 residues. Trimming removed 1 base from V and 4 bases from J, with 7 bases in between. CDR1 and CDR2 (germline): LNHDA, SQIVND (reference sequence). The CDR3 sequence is CASSIVMRETQYF. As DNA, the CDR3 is TGTGCCAGTAGTATAGTAATGCGAGAGACCCAGTACTTC.

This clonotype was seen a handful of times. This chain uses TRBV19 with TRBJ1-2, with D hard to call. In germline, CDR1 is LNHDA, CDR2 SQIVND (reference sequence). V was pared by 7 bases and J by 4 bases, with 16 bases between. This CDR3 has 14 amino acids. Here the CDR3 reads CASTPHGEIYGYTF. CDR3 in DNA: TGTGCCAGTACTCCCCACGGGGAAATCTATGGCTACACCTTC. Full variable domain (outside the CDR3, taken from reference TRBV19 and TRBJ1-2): DGGITQSPKYLFRKEGQNVTLSCEQNLNHDAMYWYRQDPGQGLRLIYYSQIVNDFQKGDIAEGYSVSREKKESFPLTVTSAQKNPTAFYLCASTPHGEIYGYTFGSGTRLTVV.

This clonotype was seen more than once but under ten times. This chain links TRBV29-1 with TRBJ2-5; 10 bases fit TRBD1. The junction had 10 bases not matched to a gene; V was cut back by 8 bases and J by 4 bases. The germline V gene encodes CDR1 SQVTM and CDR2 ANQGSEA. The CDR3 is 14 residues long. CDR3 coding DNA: TGCAGCATCCGGGACAGGGGATCTTTAGAGACCCAGTACTTC. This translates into CSIRDRGSLETQYF.

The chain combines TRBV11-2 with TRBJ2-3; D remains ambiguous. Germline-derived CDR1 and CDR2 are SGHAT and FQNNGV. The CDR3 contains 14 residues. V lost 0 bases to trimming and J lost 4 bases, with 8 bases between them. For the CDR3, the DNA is TGTGCCAGCAGCTTAGATAGCCCAGCAGATACGCAGTATTTT. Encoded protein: CASSLDSPADTQYF.

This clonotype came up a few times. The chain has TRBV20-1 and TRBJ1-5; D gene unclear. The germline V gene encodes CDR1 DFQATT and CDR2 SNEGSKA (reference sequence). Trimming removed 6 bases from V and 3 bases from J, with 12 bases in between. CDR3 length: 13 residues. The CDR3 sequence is CSASQGSNQPQHF. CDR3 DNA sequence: TGCAGTGCCAGTCAAGGCTCCAATCAGCCCCAGCATTTT.

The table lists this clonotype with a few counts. CDR3 in DNA: TGTGCCACCGCCCGATTGGATGAGCAGTTCTTC. Translation gives CATARLDEQFF. The chain joins TRBV24-1 to TRBJ2-1; D is unclear. Between the trimmed V and J ends, which lost 9 bases and 8 bases, there was a span of 10 bases. Germline CDR1 KGHDR, CDR2 SFDVKD. The CDR3 runs to 11 residues.